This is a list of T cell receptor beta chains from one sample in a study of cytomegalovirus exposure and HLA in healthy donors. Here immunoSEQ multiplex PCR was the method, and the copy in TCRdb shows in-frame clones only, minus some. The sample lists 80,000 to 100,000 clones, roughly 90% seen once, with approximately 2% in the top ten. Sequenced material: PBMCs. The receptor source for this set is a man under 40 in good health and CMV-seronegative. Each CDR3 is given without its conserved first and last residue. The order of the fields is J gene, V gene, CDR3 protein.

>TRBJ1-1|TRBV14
ASSQDGQAEAF
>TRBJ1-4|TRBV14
ASSQGQRPEKLF
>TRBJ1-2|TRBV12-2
ASRLLDLTGRKQVAYGYT
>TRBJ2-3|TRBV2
ASSVMTSGVGDTQY
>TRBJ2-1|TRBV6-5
ASSWQASSYNEQF
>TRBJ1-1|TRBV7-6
ASSLGYETGSRNTEAF
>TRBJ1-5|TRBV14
ASSQGGDQPQH
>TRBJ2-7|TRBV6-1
ASSEASGGAYEQY
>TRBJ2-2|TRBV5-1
ASSLGLDTGELF
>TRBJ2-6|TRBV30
AWSVGRDWANVLT
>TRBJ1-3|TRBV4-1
ASSLFYPPGVIKYTIY
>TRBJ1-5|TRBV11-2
ASSPQGKQPQH
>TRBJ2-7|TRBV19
ASSTSIGQHYEQY
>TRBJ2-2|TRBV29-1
SVPGQNTGELF
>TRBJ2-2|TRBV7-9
ASSATGGSGELF
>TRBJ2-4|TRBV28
ASSLAKNIQY
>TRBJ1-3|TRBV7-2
ASSLYHPGAGNTIY
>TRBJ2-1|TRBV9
ASSVAPNYLAGGYNEQF
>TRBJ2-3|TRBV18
ASSPVSSGGSDTQY
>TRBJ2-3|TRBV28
ASSRDRGTDTQY
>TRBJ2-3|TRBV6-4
ASSERAGGPDTQY
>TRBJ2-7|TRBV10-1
ASSGGGGHYEQY
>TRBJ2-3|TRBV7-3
ASTIGGSSDTQY
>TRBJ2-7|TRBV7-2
ASSLGAGTKPYEQY
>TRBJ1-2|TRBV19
ASSPRYGYT
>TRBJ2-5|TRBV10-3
AIRGQGGQETQY
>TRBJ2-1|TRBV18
ASSPMAGGLNEQF
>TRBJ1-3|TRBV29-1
SVTQGFGNTIY
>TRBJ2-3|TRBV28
ASSFLPGGLSTDTQY
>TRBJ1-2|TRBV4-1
ASSQAGQGGYGYT
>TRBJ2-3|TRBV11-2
ASSFELSTDTQY
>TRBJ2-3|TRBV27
ASSGQGITDTQY
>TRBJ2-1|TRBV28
ASRVLLGRVNEQF
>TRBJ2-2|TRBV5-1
ASSLVGWTRLANTGELF
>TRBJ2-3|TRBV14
ASSQGMRDTQY
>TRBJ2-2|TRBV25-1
ASSALAGNTGELF
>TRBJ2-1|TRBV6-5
ASSRDRESYNEQF
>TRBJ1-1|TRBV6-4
ASSESMNTEAF
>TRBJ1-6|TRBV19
ASSREGMNSPLH
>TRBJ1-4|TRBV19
ASTKDPGTRGEKLF
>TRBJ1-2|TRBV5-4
ASSLGRPDSNYGYT
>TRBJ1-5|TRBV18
ASSPLAGNNQPQH
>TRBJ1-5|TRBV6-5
ASSYSRREGQPQH
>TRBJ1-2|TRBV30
ASRASGPYGYT
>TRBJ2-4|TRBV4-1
ASSQDSISTDKNIQY